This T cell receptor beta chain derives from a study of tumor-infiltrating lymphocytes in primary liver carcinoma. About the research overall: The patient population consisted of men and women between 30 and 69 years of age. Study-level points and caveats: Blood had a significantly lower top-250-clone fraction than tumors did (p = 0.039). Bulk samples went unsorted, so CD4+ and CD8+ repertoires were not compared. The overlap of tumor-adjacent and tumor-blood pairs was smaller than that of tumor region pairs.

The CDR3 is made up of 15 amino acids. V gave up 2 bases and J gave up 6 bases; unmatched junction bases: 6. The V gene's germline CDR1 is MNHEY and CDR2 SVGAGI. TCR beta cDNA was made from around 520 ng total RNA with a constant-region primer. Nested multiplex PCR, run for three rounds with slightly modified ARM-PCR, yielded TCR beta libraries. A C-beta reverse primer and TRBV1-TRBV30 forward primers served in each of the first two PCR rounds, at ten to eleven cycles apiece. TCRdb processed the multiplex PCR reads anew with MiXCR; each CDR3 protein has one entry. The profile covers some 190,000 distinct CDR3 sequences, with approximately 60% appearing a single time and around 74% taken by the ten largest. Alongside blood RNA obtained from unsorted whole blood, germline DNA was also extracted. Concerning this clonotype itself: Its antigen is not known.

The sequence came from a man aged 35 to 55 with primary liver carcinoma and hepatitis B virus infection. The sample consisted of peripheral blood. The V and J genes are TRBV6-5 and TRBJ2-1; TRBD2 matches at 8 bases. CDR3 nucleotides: TGTGCCAGCAGTTACGGTGGGGGGACTAGCAATGAGCAGTTCTTC. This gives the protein CASSYGGGTSNEQFF.